The entry that follows covers one T cell receptor beta chain sequence. Its recognized antigen is unknown. No base quality information exists; no much larger clone differs at one position. This specimen belongs to a study of cytomegalovirus exposure and HLA in healthy donors (TCRdb year 2017). Context from the whole study: An earlier analysis of 587 of the donors reported 276 Gb of sequence data and some 110 million unique TCR beta sequences obtained from roughly 180 million T cells. Donor age, sex, ethnicity and CMV serostatus were collected together with the repertoire data. The study used immunosequencing to profile the T cell repertoires of approximately 640 subjects and linked those repertoires to cytomegalovirus serostatus. Rather than using new phenotypic data, the later analysis identified candidate immune exposures from TCR beta sequences and from how often those sequences occurred across donors. In a later genetic analysis, genome-wide SNP genotypes for about three fifths of the 666 donors were used, and that subset was treated as a discovery cohort. The study aimed to test whether cataloging public T cell receptors could reveal signatures of past pathogen exposure. About five DR-DQ haplotypes were treated as single units for association and clustering because of strong linkage in the cohort. Among the roughly 410 genotyped donors, around 81% belonged to the genetic ancestry cluster associated with self-reported Caucasian donors. Across around 400 genotyped donors of the cohort, an average of roughly 250,000 unique TCR beta nucleotide sequences per donor were sequenced, and approximately 19% of those sequences were non-productive. The number of donors typed differed by locus, with 629-630 for A, B, C, DRB1 and DQB1, 522 for DQA1, 606 for DPA1, and approximately 470 for DPB1. To study patterns of TCR occurrence, a later analysis re-analyzed previously published TCR beta repertoires from more than 550 donors and added high-resolution HLA genotyping. Both class I and class II loci were covered by HLA typing, at four-digit resolution. About 330 gigabases of sequencing data and approximately 92 million unique TCR sequences made up an early release that covered nearly 650 HLA-typed donors. All discovery cohort repertoires had been generated on a single sequencing platform. To predict cytomegalovirus infection status, the study brought together high-throughput TCR immunosequencing, statistical association of individual TCRs with disease status, and machine learning. In an earlier analysis of more than 550 of the donors, high-throughput TCR beta sequencing was used to judge whether each TCR beta V gene segment behaved as functional or pseudogenic. A separate validation cohort of roughly 120 different subjects was used in addition to the roughly 670-subject first cohort. On the study overall, not on this receptor specifically: According to a later analysis, most CMV-associated TCR beta chains appeared to be HLA-restricted, and the HLA associations seemed to be driven largely by CMV exposure. In vitro tests confirmed that a few of the cytomegalovirus-associated TCR beta chains recognize cytomegalovirus antigens. An association between a missense DCLRE1C variant and V-gene and J-gene trimming of TCR beta chains was found in a later genetic analysis and replicated in an independent cohort. Across donors, most TCR sequences were observed very rarely, whereas some public TCRs were present in many individuals. When HLA alleles, especially DR and DQ, strongly co-occurred, TCR associations were difficult to assign to individual alleles. In a later analysis, TCR association rates were found to vary across HLA loci, with the most associated TCRs seen for DRB1 alleles and the fewest for HLA-C alleles. Because the 87-base-pair reads could not distinguish some IMGT-functional V segments, including TRBV6-2 and TRBV6-3, those segments were excluded. In a later analysis, HLA-associated TCR beta chains showed more clonal expansion and lower generation probabilities than non-associated chains that were equally common. Presence/absence analyses assumed roughly uniform sequencing depth across donors, an assumption that may not hold. A further reported finding was that TCR beta sequences accurately predicted the HLA-A and HLA-B alleles for most subjects in the first cohort. The cohort was sequenced for TCR beta chains only, and without alpha or paired-chain data the features that could be detected were limited. According to a later genetic analysis, donors in an Asian-associated ancestry cluster had fewer N-insertions in productive TCRs than the approximately 650-donor mean. In a later analysis, about 17,000 TCR beta sequences were associated with specific HLA alleles at a false discovery rate of 0.05. Correlated functional status among segregating V segments might be attributable to linkage disequilibrium, but an unknown experimental factor could not be ruled out. The earlier analysis of 587 of the donors excluded 15 to 20 rarely observed V segments, including chromosome 9 orphons, because counts were too low. A group of highly shared sequence variants was considered likely to be a technical artifact of the sequencing pipeline. In an earlier analysis of about 600 of the donors, most TCR beta V segments appeared in productive rearrangements about 87% or about 30% of the time, broadly matching IMGT annotations. According to a later analysis, parvovirus B19, influenza, CMV and Epstein-Barr virus appeared linked to several top co-occurrence clusters. HLA typing was unavailable for some donors at each locus, so association tests used only the typed subset. For the cohort, immune exposure information was limited to CMV serostatus. The authors suggested that the approach could potentially be generalized to other disease states and immunological phenotypes. In the study, some 160 TCR beta chains were listed as associated with cytomegalovirus. In both the original and validation cohorts, the classifier was reported to diagnose cytomegalovirus status with high specificity and sensitivity.

The cohort consisted of 650 to 850 healthy bone marrow donors. All cohort members were sampled while nominally healthy, although unrecorded immune exposures were likely present. The donor tested CMV seropositive, placing the donor among the approximately 290 seropositive members of the cohort. A peripheral blood sample was provided by each donor, and peripheral blood mononuclear cells were used for TCR beta sequencing. Genomic DNA extraction from the blood cell samples was performed with the Qiagen DNeasy Blood Extraction Kit. The library was produced with the immunoSEQ multiplex PCR assay. For the multiplex PCR, a mixture combining 60 forward primers for TCR Vbeta segments and 13 reverse primers for TCR Jbeta segments was used. Amplification of the CDR3 region of rearranged TCR beta genes was performed with a multiplex PCR assay on genomic DNA. The Illumina HiSeq System was used to sequence the amplified TCR beta libraries as 87-base-pair reads. Per the source publication's procedure: Across the 700 or so repertoires, a later analysis counted approximately 83 million unique TCR beta chains, 8.5 million to 12 million of which were shared by at least two donors. To remove PCR and sequencing errors, raw reads were error-corrected and collapsed into unique sequences using a nearest-neighbor algorithm that merged closely related sequences. To assign V, D and J gene segments, CDR3 sequences were aligned to IMGT reference sequences. For a sequence to be retained, a match of at least six nucleotides was required to both a V gene segment and a J gene segment. Rearrangements were called productive when the CDR3 lacked stop codons and stayed in frame with V and J; all others were non-productive. Following IMGT convention, CDR3 was defined as the stretch from the second conserved V-encoded cysteine to the conserved J-encoded phenylalanine. The earlier analysis of about 590 of the donors excluded sequences that lacked an unambiguous match to a single V gene segment. In an earlier analysis of 500 to 750 of the donors, V segments were called functional above 56.7% productive rearrangements and were called segregating when the between-donor standard deviation exceeded 5%. A statistical classification framework was built to diagnose cytomegalovirus status from the catalog of TCR beta chain sequences. A later analysis assigned V and J genes by comparing TCR nucleotide sequences with IMGT/GENE-DB human TR gene sequences. A later analysis assigned CDR3 sequences and most-parsimonious VDJ recombination scenarios with the TCRdist pipeline. In a later analysis, every TCR beta chain was defined by the combination of its CDR3 amino acid sequence and its V-gene family, and reads without a unique V-gene family were dropped. To address suspected cross-contamination and a sequencing artifact, a later analysis removed several hundred highly shared, low-generation-probability nucleotide sequences. In a later analysis, a clonal expansion index for each public chain was calculated from normalized within-repertoire ranks of inferred template counts. In a later analysis, generation probabilities were computed with a VDJ recombination model fitted to out-of-frame rearrangements, and the resulting probabilities were checked against IGoR. A later analysis scored TCR-TCR, TCR-HLA and TCR-CMV co-occurrence with hypergeometric tests, applying a repertoire-size bias correction to TCR pairs. To estimate false discovery rates, a later analysis permuted the HLA or CMV assignments 20 times. In a later analysis, co-occurring TCRs were grouped using DBSCAN, with TCRdist sequence similarity added in when clustering inside HLA-allele-positive subsets. Repertoires with fewer than 30,000 or more than 120,000 public chains, plus five repertoires with anomalous nucleotide sharing, were excluded from co-occurrence clustering. TCRdb mirrors the immuneACCESS table, restricted to in-frame sequences. Some clones are absent from its copies; in checked studies, under half trace to an unresolved V gene, and the reason for the others is unknown. V and J calls and clone size are given by that table; D and trimming were obtained from the DNA. The sample records 30,000 to 45,000 clones, around 49% of which are singletons. The ten largest clones represent 6.2% of the sample.

The germline V gene (reference sequence) specifies MNHNY as CDR1 and SVGAGI as CDR2. V lost 6 bases and J lost 3 bases, and the count of bases not matched to a germline gene is 12. The CDR3 starts with the cysteine, ends with the phenylalanine, and has 16 residues. Only CDR3 DNA is held: 48 bases, read in frame from base 1. The chain uses TRBV6-6 and TRBJ2-7; 9 central bases correspond to TRBD2. This clonotype was obtained from a woman between 40 and 55 years old in good health and CMV-seropositive. The sequencing sample was made of PBMCs. The bases read TGTGCCAGCAGCCGTTCTAGCGGGGATACGATCTACGAGCAGTACTTC. Its protein is CASSRSSGDTIYEQYF.